This paragraph covers one T cell receptor (beta chain) sequence. Antigen unknown. The entry originates in a study of cytomegalovirus exposure and HLA in healthy donors. Study as a whole: A subsequent analysis stated that the approximately 120 validation repertoires were run on the same platform as the roughly 670 first-cohort repertoires.

Some clones are missing from TCRdb's copy, which holds only in-frame ones; the method was immunoSEQ multiplex PCR. The sample yields under 300,000 clones, 86% seen once. Findings of the study overall: Associated with cytomegalovirus, according to the listing, were 170 or so TCR beta chains. Specific recognition of CMV antigens was confirmed in vitro for a few chains (all CMV-associated).

The CDR3 consists of 16 residues. V lost 0 bases and J 0 bases, leaving 12 bases between the germline ends. Germline CDR1 and CDR2: MGHRA and YSYEKL. This TCR derives from a woman aged 25-40 years in good health and CMV-seropositive. The sequenced material came from PBMCs. The chain joins TRBV4-1 to TRBJ2-7; D is perhaps TRBD1 (6 bases). CDR3 DNA sequence: TGCGCCAGCAGCCAAGACCGGGACACGAGCTCCTACGAGCAGTACTTC. Its protein product is CASSQDRDTSSYEQYF.